A selection of T cell receptor beta chains follows, all from one sample in a study of blood T cell repertoires in COVID-19. Clones were read by immunoSEQ multiplex PCR, and TCRdb kept only the in-frame ones, dropping some. The repertoire includes around 140,000 clones, roughly nine tenths of them detected once, and roughly 3.9% sits in the top ten. The sample consisted of PBMCs or T cells enriched from blood (not recorded which). Source of these receptors: a woman in her thirties or forties who had been exposed to COVID-19. CDR3s include the opening cysteine and the closing phenylalanine or tryptophan. Each record gives: J gene, CDR3 length, V gene, clone size, D gene, CDR3 DNA, CDR3 protein. D genes are given only for firm matches. Expanded clones get a size class; other rows say once, few or many, or leave the size out.

>TRBJ1-4|15|TRBV11-2|once|TRBD1
TGTGCCAGCAGCGCGTCGGGACAGGGAGGAGAAAAACTGTTTTTT
CASSASGQGGEKLFF
>TRBJ1-4|13|TRBV29-1|-|-
TGCAGCGTTGGGCAGGAGGCGGCTGAAAAACTGTTTTTT
CSVGQEAAEKLFF
>TRBJ1-2|15|TRBV25-1|-|TRBD1
TGTGCCAGCAGTAGGGACCTGACAGGGGCGGGAGGCTACACCTTC
CASSRDLTGAGGYTF
>TRBJ2-7|16|TRBV6-1|-|-
TGTGCCAGCAGTGAACCAGGACAAGCGATCCAGTACGAGCAGTACTTC
CASSEPGQAIQYEQYF
>TRBJ1-4|14|TRBV19|once|TRBD1
TGTGCCAGTAGCGACAGGGGATCTAATGAAAAACTGTTTTTT
CASSDRGSNEKLFF
>TRBJ2-1|16|TRBV6-4|-|TRBD2
TGTGCCAGCAGTGACGGGACTAGCGGGGGGCACAATGAGCAGTTCTTC
CASSDGTSGGHNEQFF
>TRBJ1-6|15|TRBV28|-|-
TGTGCCAGCAGCCCCGCCGGGGAGGTTAATTCACCCCTCCACTTT
CASSPAGEVNSPLHF
>TRBJ1-1|15|TRBV15|-|TRBD1
TGTGCCACCAGCAGACTCGGACAGGGGGACACTGAAGCTTTCTTT
CATSRLGQGDTEAFF
>TRBJ1-5|14|TRBV19|-|TRBD1
TGTGCCAGTAGTACACGACAGGGGCGGCAGCCCCAGCATTTT
CASSTRQGRQPQHF
>TRBJ1-2|15|TRBV5-1|-|TRBD1
TGCGCCAGCAGCTGGGGACAGGAGCAGAACTATGGCTACACCTTC
CASSWGQEQNYGYTF
>TRBJ2-3|14|TRBV27|-|TRBD2
TGTGCCAGCAGTTTAGCCAGCGGGGGCGATACGCAGTATTTT
CASSLASGGDTQYF
>TRBJ2-4|16|TRBV6-5|-|-
TGTGCCAGCAGTTACTCCCCTCTAGCGGCCAAAAACATTCAGTACTTC
CASSYSPLAAKNIQYF
>TRBJ1-5|15|TRBV6-4|-|TRBD1
TGTGCCCTTACCCGCGAGGGACAGGGATATCAGCCCCAGCATTTT
CALTREGQGYQPQHF
>TRBJ2-7|13|TRBV29-1|-|-
TGCAGCGTTGAGGTGGTGCAGGGGTACGAGCAGTACTTC
CSVEVVQGYEQYF
>TRBJ2-1|14|TRBV6-5|-|TRBD2
TGTGCCAGCAGATTAGCGGGGGACTACAATGAGCAGTTCTTC
CASRLAGDYNEQFF
>TRBJ1-1|16|TRBV5-5|few|-
TGTGCCAGCAGCTTGGCCTTGGGCAGGGGTGAAACTGAAGCTTTCTTT
CASSLALGRGETEAFF
>TRBJ1-1|13|TRBV28|-|TRBD1
TGTGCCAGCAGTTTGGAGGGGGCGCCTGAAGCTTTCTTT
CASSLEGAPEAFF
>TRBJ2-2|20|TRBV6-1|-|TRBD2
TGTGCCAGCAGTGAAGCGGGGGGACTAGCGGGGGCCTTAAGGACCGGGGAGCTGTTTTTT
CASSEAGGLAGALRTGELFF
>TRBJ1-1|13|TRBV4-3|-|-
TGCGCCAGCAGCGCAGGGCAGGACGCTGAAGCTTTCTTT
CASSAGQDAEAFF
>TRBJ2-2|14|TRBV29-1|-|TRBD2
TGCAGCGTTCTAGCGGGAGATAGGACCGGGGAGCTGTTTTTT
CSVLAGDRTGELFF
>TRBJ1-6|14|TRBV6-5|-|-
TGTGCCAGCAATATACAGGGAAATAATTCACCCCTCCACTTT
CASNIQGNNSPLHF
>TRBJ1-6|18|TRBV7-2|-|-
TGTGCCAGCAGCTTAAGCCCGACAGCTTCCTCCTATAATTCACCCCTCCACTTT
CASSLSPTASSYNSPLHF
>TRBJ2-7|15|TRBV6-1|few|TRBD1
TGTGCCAGCAGTGAAGCTCCGACAGGGATGGACGAGCAGTACTTC
CASSEAPTGMDEQYF
>TRBJ2-7|17|TRBV18|-|-
TGTGCCAGCTCACCAGGGGGGGGGCTTCCACTAACCTACGAGCAGTACTTC
CASSPGGGLPLTYEQYF
>TRBJ1-2|14|TRBV19|once|TRBD1
TGTGCCAGTCAGACAAACCAGGGGGCGGTTGGCTACACCTTC
CASQTNQGAVGYTF
>TRBJ1-6|15|TRBV27|few|TRBD1
TGTGCCAGCAGTTTGGGGGTAGGGGGCAATTCACCCCTCCACTTT
CASSLGVGGNSPLHF
>TRBJ1-6|14|TRBV12-5|-|-
TGTGCTAGTAGAGGCGGGGGGCCGAATTCACCCCTCCACTTT
CASRGGGPNSPLHF
>TRBJ2-1|15|TRBV6-5|-|TRBD2
TGTGCCAGCAGGAAACTGACTAGCGGGGTAAATGAGCAGTTCTTC
CASRKLTSGVNEQFF
>TRBJ2-3|13|TRBV6-5|-|-
TGTGCCAGCAGTCGACAGGGTGCGGGGACGCAGTATTTT
CASSRQGAGTQYF
>TRBJ2-5|16|TRBV7-9|once|TRBD2
TGTGCCAGCAGCCTTAGGACTAGCGTTTCACAAGAGACCCAGTACTTC
CASSLRTSVSQETQYF
>TRBJ2-7|17|TRBV11-2|-|TRBD1
TGTGCCAGCAGCCCATCCCCCGACAGGGGGCTATCCTACGAGCAGTACTTC
CASSPSPDRGLSYEQYF
>TRBJ2-1|17|TRBV19|-|TRBD2
TGTGCCAGTAGTACGAGCGGGGGGGCAAGTTCCTACAATGAGCAGTTCTTC
CASSTSGGASSYNEQFF
>TRBJ2-7|15|TRBV25-1|once|TRBD1
TGTGCCAGCCTCCCCCGGGACAGGGCAGCCTACGAGCAGTACTTC
CASLPRDRAAYEQYF
>TRBJ1-2|15|TRBV5-1|-|TRBD1
TGCGCCAGCAGCGTTACGGAGACAGGGAACTATGGCTACACCTTC
CASSVTETGNYGYTF
>TRBJ2-7|16|TRBV5-1|-|-
TGCGCCAGCAGCTTGCCGACAGGGATAGCGGACTACGAGCAGTACTTC
CASSLPTGIADYEQYF
>TRBJ1-1|15|TRBV29-1|-|-
TGCAGCGTTACCCCCAGAGCGGGGGAAAACACTGAAGCTTTCTTT
CSVTPRAGENTEAFF
>TRBJ2-7|13|TRBV11-2|once|-
TGTGCCAGCGGGCTAGGGGTTTTCGACGAGCAGTACTTC
CASGLGVFDEQYF